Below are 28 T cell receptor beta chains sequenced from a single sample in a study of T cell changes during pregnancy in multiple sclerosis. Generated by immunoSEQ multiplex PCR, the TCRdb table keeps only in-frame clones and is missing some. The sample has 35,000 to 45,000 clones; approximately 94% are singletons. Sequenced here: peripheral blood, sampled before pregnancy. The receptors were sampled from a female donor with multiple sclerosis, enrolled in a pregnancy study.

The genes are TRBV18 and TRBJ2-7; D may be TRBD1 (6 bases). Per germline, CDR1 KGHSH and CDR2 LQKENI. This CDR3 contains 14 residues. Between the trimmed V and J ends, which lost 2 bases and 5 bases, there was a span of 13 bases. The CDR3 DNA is TGTGCCAGCTCACCAAAACAGGGTTCCAACGAGCAGTACTTC. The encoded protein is CASSPKQGSNEQYF. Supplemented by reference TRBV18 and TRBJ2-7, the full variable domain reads NAGVMQNPRHLVRRRGQEARLRCSPMKGHSHVYWYRQLPEEGLKFMVYLQKENIIDESGMPKERFSAEFPKEGPSILRIQQVVRGDSAAYFCASSPKQGSNEQYFGPGTRLTVT.

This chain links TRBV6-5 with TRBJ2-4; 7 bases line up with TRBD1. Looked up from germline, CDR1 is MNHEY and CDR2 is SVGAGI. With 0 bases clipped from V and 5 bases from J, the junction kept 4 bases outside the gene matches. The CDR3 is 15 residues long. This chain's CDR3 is CASSYSHRGQNIQYF. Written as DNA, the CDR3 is TGTGCCAGCAGTTACTCACACAGGGGCCAAAACATTCAGTACTTC.

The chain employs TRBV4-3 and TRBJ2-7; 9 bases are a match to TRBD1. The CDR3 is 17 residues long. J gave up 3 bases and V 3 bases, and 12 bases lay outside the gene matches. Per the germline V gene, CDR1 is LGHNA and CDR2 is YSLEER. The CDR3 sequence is CASSQIYPTGGNYEQYF. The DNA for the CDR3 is TGCGCCAGCAGCCAGATATACCCGACAGGGGGTAACTACGAGCAGTACTTC.

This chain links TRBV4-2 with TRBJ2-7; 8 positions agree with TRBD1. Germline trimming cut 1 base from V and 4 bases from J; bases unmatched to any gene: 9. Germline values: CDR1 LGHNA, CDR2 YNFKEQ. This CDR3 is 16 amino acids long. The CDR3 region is CASSQGRGQADYEQYF. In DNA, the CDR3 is TGTGCCAGCAGCCAAGGTCGGGGACAGGCCGATTACGAGCAGTACTTC.

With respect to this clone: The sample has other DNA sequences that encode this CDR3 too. The CDR3, as DNA: TGTGCCAGTAGTATAGTCCAGGGGGCAACTGAAGCTTTCTTT. This gives the protein CASSIVQGATEAFF. The chain carries TRBV19 and TRBJ1-1; 8 bases are shared with TRBD1. J lost 5 bases, V lost 1 base, and 3 bases had no gene match. This CDR3 is 14 amino acids long. Germline values: CDR1 LNHDA, CDR2 SQIVND (reference sequence).

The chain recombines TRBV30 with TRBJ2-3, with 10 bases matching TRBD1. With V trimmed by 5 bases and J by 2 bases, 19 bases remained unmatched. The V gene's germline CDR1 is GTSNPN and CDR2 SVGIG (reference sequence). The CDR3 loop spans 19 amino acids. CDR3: CAWVRPLGQGTPPTDTQYF. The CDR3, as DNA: TGTGCCTGGGTGAGACCCTTGGGACAGGGGACCCCACCCACAGATACGCAGTATTTT.

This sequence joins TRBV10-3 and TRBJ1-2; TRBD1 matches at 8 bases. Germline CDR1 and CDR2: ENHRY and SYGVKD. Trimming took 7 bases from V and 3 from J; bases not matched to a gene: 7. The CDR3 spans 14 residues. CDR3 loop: CAINIDRGDYGYTF. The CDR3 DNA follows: TGTGCCATCAATATCGACAGGGGAGACTATGGCTACACCTTC.

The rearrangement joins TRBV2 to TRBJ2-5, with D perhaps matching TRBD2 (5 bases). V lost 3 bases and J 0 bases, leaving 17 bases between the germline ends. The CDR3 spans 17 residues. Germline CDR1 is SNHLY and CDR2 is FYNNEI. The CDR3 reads CASSDGKDLSYQETQYF. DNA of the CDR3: TGTGCCAGCAGTGACGGGAAAGATCTATCGTACCAAGAGACCCAGTACTTC.

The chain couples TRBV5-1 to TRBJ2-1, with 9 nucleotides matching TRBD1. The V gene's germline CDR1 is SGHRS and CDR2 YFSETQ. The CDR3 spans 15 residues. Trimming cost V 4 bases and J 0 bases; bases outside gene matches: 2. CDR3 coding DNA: TGCGCCAGCAGCGCGACAGGGGGCTCCTACAATGAGCAGTTCTTC. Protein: CASSATGGSYNEQFF.

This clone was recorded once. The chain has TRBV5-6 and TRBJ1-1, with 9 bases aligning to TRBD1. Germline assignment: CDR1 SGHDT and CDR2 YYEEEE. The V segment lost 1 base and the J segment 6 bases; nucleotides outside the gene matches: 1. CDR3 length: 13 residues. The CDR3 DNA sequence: TGTGCCAGCAGCTTGACAGGGGGCTCTGAAGCTTTCTTT. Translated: CASSLTGGSEAFF.

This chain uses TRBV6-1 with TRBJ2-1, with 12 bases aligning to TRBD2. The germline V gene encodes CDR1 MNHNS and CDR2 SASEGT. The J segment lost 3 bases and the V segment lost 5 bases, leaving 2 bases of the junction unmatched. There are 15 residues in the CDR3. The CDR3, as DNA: TGTGCCAGCAGTCGGACTAGCGGGGACTACAATGAGCAGTTCTTC. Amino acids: CASSRTSGDYNEQFF.

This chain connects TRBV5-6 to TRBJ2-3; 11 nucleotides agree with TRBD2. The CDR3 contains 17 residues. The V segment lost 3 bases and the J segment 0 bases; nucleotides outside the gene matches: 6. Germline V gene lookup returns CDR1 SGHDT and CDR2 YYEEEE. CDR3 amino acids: CASSWGLAETSTDTQYF. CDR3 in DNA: TGTGCCAGCAGCTGGGGACTAGCGGAAACTAGCACAGATACGCAGTATTTT.

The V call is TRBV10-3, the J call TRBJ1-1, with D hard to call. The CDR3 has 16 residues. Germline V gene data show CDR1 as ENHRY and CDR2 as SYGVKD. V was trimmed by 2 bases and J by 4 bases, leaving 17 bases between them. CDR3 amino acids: CAISENSAGEVTEAFF. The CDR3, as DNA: TGTGCCATCAGTGAGAATTCCGCGGGAGAGGTCACTGAAGCTTTCTTT.

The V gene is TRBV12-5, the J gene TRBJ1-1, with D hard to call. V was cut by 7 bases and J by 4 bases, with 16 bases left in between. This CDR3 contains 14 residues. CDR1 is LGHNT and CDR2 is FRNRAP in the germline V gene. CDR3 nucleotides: TGTGCTAGTGTGCGAGGATCGGGTCTCACTGAAGCTTTCTTT. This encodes CASVRGSGLTEAFF. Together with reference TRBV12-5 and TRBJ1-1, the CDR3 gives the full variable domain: DARVTQTPRHKVTEMGQEVTMRCQPILGHNTVFWYRQTMMQGLELLAYFRNRAPLDDSGMPKDRFSAEMPDATLATLKIQPSEPRDSAVYFCASVRGSGLTEAFFGQGTRLTVV.

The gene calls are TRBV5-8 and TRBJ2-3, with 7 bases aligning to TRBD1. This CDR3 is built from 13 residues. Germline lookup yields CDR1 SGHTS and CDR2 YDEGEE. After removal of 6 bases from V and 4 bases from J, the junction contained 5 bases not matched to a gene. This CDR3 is CASTAQGADTQYF. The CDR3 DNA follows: TGTGCCAGCACAGCTCAGGGGGCAGATACGCAGTATTTT.

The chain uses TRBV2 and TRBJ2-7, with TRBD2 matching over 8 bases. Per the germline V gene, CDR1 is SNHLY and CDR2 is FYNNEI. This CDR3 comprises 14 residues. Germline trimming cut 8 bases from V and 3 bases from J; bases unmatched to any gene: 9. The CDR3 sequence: CASGTGGGGYEQYF. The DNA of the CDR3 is TGTGCCAGCGGCACGGGGGGGGGAGGCTACGAGCAGTACTTC.

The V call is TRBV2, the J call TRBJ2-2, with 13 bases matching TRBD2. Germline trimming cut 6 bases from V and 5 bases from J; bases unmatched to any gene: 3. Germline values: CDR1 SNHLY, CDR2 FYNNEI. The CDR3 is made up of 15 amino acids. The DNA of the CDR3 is TGTGCCAGCAGCTTGGGACTAGCGGGGACCGGGGAGCTGTTTTTT. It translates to CASSLGLAGTGELFF.

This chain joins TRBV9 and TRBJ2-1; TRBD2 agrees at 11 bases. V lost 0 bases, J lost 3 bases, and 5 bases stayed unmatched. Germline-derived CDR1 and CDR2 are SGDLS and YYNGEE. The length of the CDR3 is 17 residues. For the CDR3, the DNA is TGTGCCAGCAGCGTAGCTATAGGACTAGCGGGCTACAATGAGCAGTTCTTC. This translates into CASSVAIGLAGYNEQFF.

CDR3 DNA sequence: TGCGCCAGCAGCTCCGCGGGACAGTTTATCCCAGCTTTCTTT. Protein product: CASSSAGQFIPAFF. J is TRBJ1-1 and V is TRBV5-1; 7 bases align to TRBD1. The CDR3 length is 14 residues. J was trimmed by 10 bases and V by 3 bases; bases with no gene match: 12. The germline gives CDR1 SGHRS, CDR2 YFSETQ. The whole variable domain, filled in from reference TRBV5-1 and TRBJ1-1, reads KAGVTQTPRYLIKTRGQQVTLSCSPISGHRSVSWYQQTPGQGLQFLFEYFSETQRNKGNFPGRFSGRQFSNSRSEMNVSTLELGDSALYLCASSSAGQFIPAFFGQGTRLTVV.

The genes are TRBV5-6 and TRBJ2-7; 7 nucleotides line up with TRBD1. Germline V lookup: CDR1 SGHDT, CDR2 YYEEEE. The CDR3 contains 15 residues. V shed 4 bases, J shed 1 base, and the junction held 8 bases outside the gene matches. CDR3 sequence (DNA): TGTGCCAGCAGCCTGACAGGGCCCTTTTCCTACGAGCAGTACTTC. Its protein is CASSLTGPFSYEQYF.

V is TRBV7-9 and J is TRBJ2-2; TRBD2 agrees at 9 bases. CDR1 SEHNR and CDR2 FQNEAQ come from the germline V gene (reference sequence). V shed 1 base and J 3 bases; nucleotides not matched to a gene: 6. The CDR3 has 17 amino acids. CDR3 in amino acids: CASSLGSLAGHTGELFF. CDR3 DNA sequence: TGTGCCAGCAGCTTAGGTTCACTAGCGGGCCACACCGGGGAGCTGTTTTTT.

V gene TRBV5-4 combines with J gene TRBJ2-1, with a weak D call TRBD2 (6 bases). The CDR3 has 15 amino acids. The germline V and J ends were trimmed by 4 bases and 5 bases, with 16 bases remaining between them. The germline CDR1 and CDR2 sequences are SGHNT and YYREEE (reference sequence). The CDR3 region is CASSPGGGQDNEQFF. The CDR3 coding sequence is TGTGCCAGCAGCCCCGGGGGTGGACAAGACAATGAGCAGTTCTTC.

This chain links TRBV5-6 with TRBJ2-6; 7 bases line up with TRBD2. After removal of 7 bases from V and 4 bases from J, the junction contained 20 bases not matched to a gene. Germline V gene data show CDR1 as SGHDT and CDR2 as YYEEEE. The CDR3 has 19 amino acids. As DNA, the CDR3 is TGTGCCAGCGACGGGAAAGGCGGGAGTCATTATAGAGGGGCCAACGTCCTGACTTTC. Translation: CASDGKGGSHYRGANVLTF.

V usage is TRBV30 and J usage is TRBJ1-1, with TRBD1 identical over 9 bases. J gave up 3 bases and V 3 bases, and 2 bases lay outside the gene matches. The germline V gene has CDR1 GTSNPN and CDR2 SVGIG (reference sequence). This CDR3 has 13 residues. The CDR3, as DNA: TGTGCCTGGAGACAGGGGGCGTACACTGAAGCTTTCTTT. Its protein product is CAWRQGAYTEAFF. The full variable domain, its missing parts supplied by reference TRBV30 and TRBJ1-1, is SQTIHQWPATLVQPVGSPLSLECTVEGTSNPNLYWYRQAAGRGLQLLFYSVGIGQISSEVPQNLSASRPQDRQFILSSKKLLLSDSGFYLCAWRQGAYTEAFFGQGTRLTVV.

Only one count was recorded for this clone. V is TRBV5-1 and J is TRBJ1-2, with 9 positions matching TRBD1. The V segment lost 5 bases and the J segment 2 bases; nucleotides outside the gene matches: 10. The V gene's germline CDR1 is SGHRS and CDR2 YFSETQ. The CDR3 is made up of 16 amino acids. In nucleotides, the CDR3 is TGCGCCAGCAGGCGGTCCCGGGACAGGGTCAACTATGGCTACACCTTC. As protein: CASRRSRDRVNYGYTF. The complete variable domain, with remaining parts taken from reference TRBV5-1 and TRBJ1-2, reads KAGVTQTPRYLIKTRGQQVTLSCSPISGHRSVSWYQQTPGQGLQFLFEYFSETQRNKGNFPGRFSGRQFSNSRSEMNVSTLELGDSALYLCASRRSRDRVNYGYTFGSGTRLTVV.

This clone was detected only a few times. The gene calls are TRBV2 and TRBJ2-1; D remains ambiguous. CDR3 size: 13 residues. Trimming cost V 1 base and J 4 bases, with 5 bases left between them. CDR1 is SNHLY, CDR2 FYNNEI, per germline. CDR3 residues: CASSEGLYNEQFF. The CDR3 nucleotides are TGTGCCAGCAGTGAAGGACTTTACAATGAGCAGTTCTTC.

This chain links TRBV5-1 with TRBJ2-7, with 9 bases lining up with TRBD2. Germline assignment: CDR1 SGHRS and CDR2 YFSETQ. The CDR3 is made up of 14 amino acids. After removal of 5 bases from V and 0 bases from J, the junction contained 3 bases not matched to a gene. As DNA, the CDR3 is TGCGCCAGCAGAACGACTAGCGGCTCCTACGAGCAGTACTTC. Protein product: CASRTTSGSYEQYF. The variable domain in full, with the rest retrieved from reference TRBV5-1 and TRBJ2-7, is KAGVTQTPRYLIKTRGQQVTLSCSPISGHRSVSWYQQTPGQGLQFLFEYFSETQRNKGNFPGRFSGRQFSNSRSEMNVSTLELGDSALYLCASRTTSGSYEQYFGPGTRLTVT.

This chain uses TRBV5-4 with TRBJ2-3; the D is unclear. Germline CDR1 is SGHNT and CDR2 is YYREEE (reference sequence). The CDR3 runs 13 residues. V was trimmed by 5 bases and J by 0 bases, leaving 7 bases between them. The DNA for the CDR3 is TGTGCCAGCAGTCTTTCTAGCACAGATACGCAGTATTTT. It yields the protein CASSLSSTDTQYF.